The 4 T cell receptor beta chains listed next were all sequenced from one sample in a study of T cells in pancreatic ductal adenocarcinoma. The selected patients with pancreatic ductal adenocarcinoma had surgery but no neoadjuvant therapy. Clones were sequenced by immunoSEQ multiplex PCR, and TCRdb holds only the in-frame ones, with some missing. In the table there are about 5,000 clones, about 88% of which are singletons. Sequencing was done on a sample of pancreatic tumor tissue. The receptor set was obtained from a human donor with pancreatic ductal adenocarcinoma.

J is TRBJ1-2 and V is TRBV6-1; maybe TRBD1 (5 bases). The length of the CDR3 is 12 residues. V lost 6 bases and J 3 bases, leaving 8 bases between the germline ends. Germline values: CDR1 MNHNS, CDR2 SASEGT. This chain's CDR3 is CASSDRYYGYTF. Here the CDR3 DNA reads TGTGCCAGCAGCGACAGATACTATGGCTACACCTTC.

The CDR3 DNA is TGCGCCAGCAGCCGGGGGGGACTTTCCACAGATACGCAGTATTTT. Its protein product is CASSRGGLSTDTQYF. J is TRBJ2-3 and V is TRBV4-1; TRBD2 matches 7 bases. Per the germline V gene, CDR1 is MGHRA and CDR2 is YSYEKL. The ends lost 4 bases at V and 2 bases at J; junction bases unmatched: 6. The CDR3 has 15 residues.

CDR3 in amino acids: CASSLGQGNQPQHF. CDR3 in DNA: TGTGCCAGCAGTCTGGGACAGGGGAATCAGCCCCAGCATTTT. V and J are TRBV28 and TRBJ1-5; the match to TRBD1 covers 10 bases. There are 14 residues in the CDR3. Germline V CDR1 and CDR2: MDHEN, SYDVKM. V lost 5 bases and J lost 4; bases outside the gene matches: 2.

This sequence joins TRBV5-1 and TRBJ1-4; TRBD1 matches 9 bases. V was pared by 7 bases and J by 8 bases, with 9 bases of the junction left unmatched. CDR1 and CDR2 from the germline V gene are SGHRS and YFSETQ. The CDR3 is 14 amino acids. Here the CDR3 DNA reads TGCGCCAGCGGATCGGGGGACAGGGCCGAAAAACTGTTTTTT. Protein: CASGSGDRAEKLFF.